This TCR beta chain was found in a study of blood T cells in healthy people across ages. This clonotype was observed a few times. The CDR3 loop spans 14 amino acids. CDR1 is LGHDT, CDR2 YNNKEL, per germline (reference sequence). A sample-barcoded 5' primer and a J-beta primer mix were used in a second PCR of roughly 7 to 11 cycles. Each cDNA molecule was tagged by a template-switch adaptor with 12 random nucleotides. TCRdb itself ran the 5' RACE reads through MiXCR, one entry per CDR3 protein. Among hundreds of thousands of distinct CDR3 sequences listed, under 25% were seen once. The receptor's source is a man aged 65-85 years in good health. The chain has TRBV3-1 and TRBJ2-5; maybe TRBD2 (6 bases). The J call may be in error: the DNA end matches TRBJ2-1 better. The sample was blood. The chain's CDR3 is CASSRSSGENEQFF. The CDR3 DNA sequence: TGTGCCAGCAGCCGTTCCTCGGGGGAGAATGAGCAGTTCTTC.